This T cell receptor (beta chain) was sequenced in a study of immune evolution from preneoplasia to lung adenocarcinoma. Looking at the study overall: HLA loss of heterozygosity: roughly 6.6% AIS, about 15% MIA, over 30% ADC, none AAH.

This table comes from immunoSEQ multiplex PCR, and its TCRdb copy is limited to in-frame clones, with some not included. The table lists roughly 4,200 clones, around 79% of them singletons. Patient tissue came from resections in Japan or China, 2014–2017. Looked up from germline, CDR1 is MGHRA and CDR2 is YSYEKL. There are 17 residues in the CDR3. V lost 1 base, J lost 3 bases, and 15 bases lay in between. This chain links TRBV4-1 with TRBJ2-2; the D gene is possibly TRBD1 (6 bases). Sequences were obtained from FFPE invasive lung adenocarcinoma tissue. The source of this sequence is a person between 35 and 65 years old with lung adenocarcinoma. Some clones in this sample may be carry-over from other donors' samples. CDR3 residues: CASSQGDNPADTGELFF. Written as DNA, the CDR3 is TGCGCCAGCAGCCAAGGGGACAATCCAGCAGACACCGGGGAGCTGTTTTTT.